These T cell receptor beta chains were read from a single sample in a study of cytomegalovirus exposure and HLA in healthy donors. Repertoires were generated with immunoSEQ multiplex PCR, while TCRdb's copy carries only in-frame clones and drops some. The data contain approximately 110,000 clones, 74% of them singletons. What was sequenced was PBMCs. These receptors all come from a man aged 50-59 years in good health and CMV-seropositive. The CDR3 runs from the conserved cysteine through the conserved F or W. The D gene is left open where the match is weak. Clone size is stated in some rows and not others, as once, few, many or a class when expanded.

TRBJ2-3,TRBD2,15,TRBV6-6,.,CASRFSGRGTDTQYF,TGTGCCAGCAGGTTTAGCGGGAGGGGCACAGATACGCAGTATTTT
TRBJ1-1,TRBD1,14,TRBV5-5,few,CASSSRTGVTEAFF,TGTGCCAGCAGCTCTCGGACAGGGGTCACTGAAGCTTTCTTT
TRBJ2-7,TRBD1,15,TRBV2,.,CASSGRRTGKNEQYF,TGTGCCAGCAGTGGGCGGAGGACAGGGAAAAACGAGCAGTACTTC
TRBJ2-2,TRBD1,15,TRBV6-5,.,CASSRTGSNTGELFF,TGTGCCAGCAGTAGGACAGGGTCGAACACCGGGGAGCTGTTTTTT
TRBJ2-4,TRBD2,18,TRBV7-2,.,CASSLGSLADITKNIQYF,TGTGCCAGCAGCTTAGGTAGTCTAGCGGACATAACGAAAAACATTCAGTACTTC
TRBJ2-7,TRBD1,13,TRBV5-6,.,CASSRDSPYEQYF,TGTGCCAGCAGCCGGGACAGCCCCTACGAGCAGTACTTC
TRBJ1-2,.,14,TRBV6-1,.,CASSEQGFAWGYTF,TGTGCCAGCAGTGAACAGGGATTCGCATGGGGCTACACCTTC
TRBJ2-3,.,17,TRBV2,.,CASSARQGSRRTDTQYF,TGTGCCAGCAGTGCGAGGCAGGGGTCCAGACGCACAGATACGCAGTATTTT
TRBJ2-1,TRBD2,16,TRBV6-6,.,CASSPGTSGGYNEQFF,TGTGCCAGCAGTCCCGGGACTAGCGGGGGTTACAATGAGCAGTTCTTC
TRBJ1-2,.,13,TRBV11-2,few,CASSFGGTEGYTF,TGTGCCAGCAGCTTCGGGGGGACGGAAGGCTACACCTTC
TRBJ2-5,TRBD2,16,TRBV5-4,.,CASSPRTSGSEETQYF,TGTGCCAGCAGCCCGCGGACTAGCGGGAGTGAGGAGACCCAGTACTTC
TRBJ1-3,TRBD1,14,TRBV28,.,CASSSDRQGNTIYF,TGTGCCAGCAGTTCGGACAGGCAGGGAAACACCATATATTTT
TRBJ2-7,.,14,TRBV6-5,.,CASSYSDSYYEQYF,TGTGCCAGCAGTTACTCAGACAGTTACTACGAGCAGTACTTC
TRBJ2-1,.,17,TRBV7-6,.,CASSLEGLALGHNEQFF,TGTGCCAGCAGCTTAGAAGGGCTAGCGTTGGGGCACAATGAGCAGTTCTTC
TRBJ2-6,.,14,TRBV18,once,CASTESSGANVLTF,TGTGCCAGCACTGAGAGCTCTGGGGCCAACGTCCTGACTTTC
TRBJ1-4,.,14,TRBV7-6,.,CASSQLGGGEKLFF,TGTGCCAGCAGCCAACTAGGGGGGGGTGAAAAACTGTTTTTT
TRBJ2-2,TRBD2,15,TRBV7-2,.,CASSPTGTSDYGLFF,TGTGCCAGCAGCCCCACCGGGACTAGCGACTACGGGCTGTTTTTT
TRBJ1-1,TRBD1,19,TRBV6-1,.,CASSEANVAGVWDRGLAFF,TGTGCCAGCAGTGAAGCGAACGTGGCGGGGGTATGGGACAGGGGGCTAGCTTTCTTT
TRBJ2-1,TRBD1,13,TRBV5-1,.,CASGGQGASEQFF,TGCGCCAGTGGGGGACAGGGGGCGAGTGAGCAGTTCTTC
TRBJ1-2,.,15,TRBV7-8,.,CASSLGPGTAYGYTF,TGTGCCAGCAGCTTAGGACCCGGGACTGCTTATGGCTACACCTTC
TRBJ2-4,TRBD2,16,TRBV5-4,.,CASSPPGLAGKNIQYF,TGTGCCAGCAGCCCCCCCGGACTAGCGGGAAAAAACATTCAGTACTTC
TRBJ1-2,.,13,TRBV14,.,CASSATGYYGYTF,TGTGCCAGCAGTGCTACAGGATACTATGGCTACACCTTC
TRBJ1-1,.,17,TRBV7-2,once,CASSRRGTPGMNTEAFF,TGTGCCAGCAGCCGGAGGGGCACGCCGGGGATGAACACTGAAGCTTTCTTT
TRBJ2-7,TRBD2,15,TRBV5-4,.,CASSLLGGREYEQYF,TGTGCCAGCAGCTTGCTCGGGGGGAGAGAGTACGAGCAGTACTTC
TRBJ2-5,TRBD2,14,TRBV5-4,.,CAATSGGEQETQYF,TGTGCCGCGACTAGCGGGGGGGAACAAGAGACCCAGTACTTC
TRBJ2-7,TRBD1,15,TRBV19,.,CASSANRGVLDEQYF,TGTGCCAGTAGTGCGAACAGGGGGGTTCTTGACGAGCAGTACTTC
TRBJ2-7,TRBD1,15,TRBV4-2,.,CASSQERTGTYEQYF,TGTGCCAGCAGCCAAGAGCGGACAGGGACCTACGAGCAGTACTTC
TRBJ1-1,.,16,TRBV6-5,few,CASRYGTFKGVTEAFF,TGTGCCAGCAGGTACGGGACCTTTAAGGGGGTTACTGAAGCTTTCTTT
TRBJ1-2,TRBD1,16,TRBV7-2,.,CASSSPNRGRKLGYTF,TGTGCCAGCAGCTCCCCCAACAGGGGGCGAAAGCTTGGCTACACCTTC
TRBJ2-7,.,14,TRBV4-1,.,CASSVRESSYEQYF,TGCGCCAGCAGCGTCCGGGAGTCCTCCTACGAGCAGTACTTC
TRBJ1-2,TRBD1,13,TRBV6-5,.,CASGTGVWYGYTF,TGTGCCAGCGGGACAGGGGTGTGGTATGGCTACACCTTC
TRBJ2-2,TRBD1,14,TRBV9,.,CASSVGDSTGELFF,TGTGCCAGCAGCGTAGGGGACAGCACCGGGGAGCTGTTTTTT
TRBJ2-6,.,15,TRBV7-2,.,CASSLSFSGANVLTF,TGTGCCAGCAGCTTATCTTTCTCTGGGGCCAACGTCCTGACTTTC
TRBJ1-2,TRBD1,16,TRBV4-1,.,CASSEIGQGAFYGYTF,TGCGCCAGCAGCGAGATTGGACAGGGGGCATTCTATGGCTACACCTTC
TRBJ2-7,TRBD2,14,TRBV13,.,CASSPGGARHEQYF,TGTGCCAGCAGCCCGGGGGGGGCCCGCCACGAGCAGTACTTC
TRBJ2-1,TRBD2,17,TRBV18,.,CASSRSSGLAGMDEQFF,TGTGCCAGCTCACGGAGCAGCGGACTAGCGGGAATGGATGAGCAGTTCTTC
TRBJ1-5,TRBD1,18,TRBV2,.,CASGFETGGFKGNQPQHF,TGTGCCAGCGGATTCGAGACAGGGGGCTTCAAAGGCAATCAGCCCCAGCATTTT
TRBJ2-7,TRBD2,13,TRBV11-3,.,CASSSGGGHEQYF,TGTGCCAGCAGCTCGGGCGGGGGACACGAGCAGTACTTC
TRBJ2-5,.,10,TRBV2,.,CASSEVQQYF,TGTGCCAGCAGTGAAGTGCAGCAGTACTTC
TRBJ1-1,.,14,TRBV5-4,once,CASSPYPGDTEAFF,TGTGCCAGCAGCCCTTACCCAGGGGACACTGAAGCTTTCTTT
TRBJ2-7,TRBD1,15,TRBV11-2,.,CASSSWGTGAYEQYF,TGTGCCAGCAGCTCGTGGGGGACAGGGGCCTACGAGCAGTACTTC
TRBJ2-3,TRBD2,16,TRBV9,.,CASSVGLAGNTDTQYF,TGTGCCAGCAGCGTCGGACTAGCGGGAAACACAGATACGCAGTATTTT
TRBJ1-1,TRBD1,14,TRBV6-5,.,CASSRTGVGTEAFF,TGTGCCAGCAGTCGGACAGGGGTGGGCACTGAAGCTTTCTTT
TRBJ2-7,TRBD2,18,TRBV14,.,CASSQDWGLAGDIHEQYF,TGTGCCAGCAGCCAAGATTGGGGACTAGCGGGAGACATCCACGAGCAGTACTTC
TRBJ2-1,.,15,TRBV13,.,CASSSVGLSYNEQFF,TGTGCCAGCAGCTCTGTGGGGCTCTCCTACAATGAGCAGTTCTTC
TRBJ1-4,.,15,TRBV4-1,few,CASSQGSRRNEKLFF,TGCGCCAGCAGCCAAGGGAGCAGGAGGAATGAAAAACTGTTTTTT
TRBJ2-3,.,13,TRBV5-1,.,CASSSLAPDTQYF,TGCGCCAGCAGCTCCCTTGCGCCAGATACGCAGTATTTT
TRBJ2-7,.,14,TRBV5-5,few,CASSLGGQGYEQYF,TGTGCCAGCAGCTTGGGTGGGCAGGGGTACGAGCAGTACTTC
TRBJ2-3,TRBD1,17,TRBV19,few,CASSIRLGQGGTDTQYF,TGTGCCAGTAGTATTCGGTTAGGACAGGGGGGGACAGATACGCAGTATTTT
TRBJ2-1,TRBD2,12,TRBV9,once,CASSVRGGEQFF,TGTGCCAGCAGCGTCCGGGGGGGTGAGCAGTTCTTC
TRBJ2-3,TRBD2,15,TRBV7-2,.,CASSSGLAGSLTQYF,TGTGCCAGCAGCTCAGGACTAGCGGGTTCTCTTACGCAGTATTTT
TRBJ2-6,.,17,TRBV7-6,.,CASSRGTQVSGANVLTF,TGTGCCAGCAGCCGGGGGACCCAAGTCTCTGGGGCCAACGTCCTGACTTTC
TRBJ2-1,.,14,TRBV2,few,CASSGAGYNNEQFF,TGTGCCAGCAGTGGGGCGGGATACAACAATGAGCAGTTCTTC
TRBJ2-5,.,16,TRBV7-3,.,CASSLFPGGTQETQYF,TGTGCCAGCAGCTTATTCCCGGGGGGCACCCAAGAGACCCAGTACTTC
TRBJ1-3,.,14,TRBV6-5,.,CASSYSGTWNTIYF,TGTGCCAGCAGTTACTCGGGGACTTGGAACACCATATATTTT